This passage covers 7 T cell receptor beta chains from one sample sequenced in a study of blood T cell repertoires in COVID-19. The table came from immunoSEQ multiplex PCR; TCRdb's copy has only in-frame clones and leaves some out. The table shows 150,000 to 200,000 clones, with around 87% occurring only once. Input material: peripheral blood. The receptors originated from a woman in her seventies with COVID-19, enrolled during active disease.

This clone was picked up one time. The rearrangement links TRBV7-9 to TRBJ2-5; 14 bases match TRBD2. The CDR3 runs to 16 residues. Germline CDR1 and CDR2: SEHNR and FQNEAQ (reference sequence). J was trimmed by 4 bases and V by 5 bases; bases with no gene match: 6. The CDR3 DNA reads TGTGCCAGCAGCGCCCCGACTAGCGGGAGGGTAGAGACCCAGTACTTC. It codes for CASSAPTSGRVETQYF.

This clone has only a few counts. The V and J genes are TRBV5-4 and TRBJ2-7; D possibly corresponds to TRBD1 (5 bases). Germline V lookup: CDR1 SGHNT, CDR2 YYREEE (reference sequence). The V and J ends lost 3 bases and 6 bases respectively, with 16 bases between them. This CDR3 is 14 amino acids long. CDR3: CASSSGKSPSEQYF. Written as DNA, the CDR3 is TGTGCCAGCAGCTCAGGGAAAAGTCCATCCGAGCAGTACTTC.

The chain couples TRBV19 to TRBJ2-2; 10 nucleotides align to TRBD2. Germline V CDR1 and CDR2: LNHDA, SQIVND (reference sequence). V lost 8 bases, J lost 6 bases, and 9 bases stayed unmatched. The CDR3 totals 15 residues. CDR3: CASRVLAGNPGELFF. CDR3 DNA: TGTGCCAGTCGAGTACTAGCGGGAAATCCCGGGGAGCTGTTTTTT.

The genes are TRBV20-1 and TRBJ1-6; D unresolved. The CDR3 has 11 amino acids. Per germline, CDR1 DFQATT and CDR2 SNEGSKA (reference sequence). V was clipped by 4 bases and J by 9 bases, with 7 bases between them. The CDR3 loop reads CSAILVSPLHF. In DNA form, the CDR3 reads TGCAGTGCTATTCTTGTTTCACCCCTCCACTTT.

This sequence joins TRBV30 and TRBJ1-1, with D uncertain. Germline lookup yields CDR1 GTSNPN and CDR2 SVGIG (reference sequence). Between the trimmed V and J ends, which lost 3 bases and 1 base, there was a span of 6 bases. This CDR3 is 12 amino acids long. The CDR3 DNA reads as TGTGCCTGGAGGCCAGGGAACACTGAAGCTTTCTTT. Amino acids: CAWRPGNTEAFF.

Only a few counts were recorded for this clone. The chain couples TRBV4-1 to TRBJ2-7, with D possibly being TRBD1 (6 bases). This CDR3 has 14 residues. Trimming stripped 1 base from V and 2 bases from J, with 9 bases between. CDR1 is MGHRA, CDR2 YSYEKL, per germline. The CDR3 sequence is CASSQGTATYEQYF. The CDR3 bases are TGCGCCAGCAGCCAAGGGACAGCTACCTACGAGCAGTACTTC.

The genes are TRBV2 and TRBJ1-4; D not resolved. Germline values: CDR1 SNHLY, CDR2 FYNNEI. V lost 6 bases, J lost 2 bases, and 10 bases lay in between. This CDR3 spans 14 amino acids. CDR3 residues: CASRTRITNEKLFF. The CDR3 DNA follows: TGTGCCAGCAGGACTCGGATCACTAATGAAAAACTGTTTTTT.